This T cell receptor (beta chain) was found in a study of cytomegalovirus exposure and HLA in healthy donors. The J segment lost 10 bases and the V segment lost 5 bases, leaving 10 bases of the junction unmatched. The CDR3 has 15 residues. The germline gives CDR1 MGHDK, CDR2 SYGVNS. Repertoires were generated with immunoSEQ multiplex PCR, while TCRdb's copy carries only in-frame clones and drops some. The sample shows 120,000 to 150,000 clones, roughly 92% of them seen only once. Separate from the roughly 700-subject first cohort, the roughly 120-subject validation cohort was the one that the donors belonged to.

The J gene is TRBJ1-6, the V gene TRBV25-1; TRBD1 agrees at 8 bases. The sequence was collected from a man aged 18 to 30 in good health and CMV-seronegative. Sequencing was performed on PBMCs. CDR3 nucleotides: TGTGCCAGCAGTTGGCAGGGGACAGGCCCATCACCCCTCCACTTT. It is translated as CASSWQGTGPSPLHF.